This TCR beta chain was captured by sequencing in a study of T cell repertoires in cytomegalovirus infection (dated by TCRdb to the late 2010s). Broadly, across the study: The peptide stimulations were aimed at well-studied HLA-B-restricted epitopes as well as recently identified HLA-C-restricted CMV epitopes, whose presentation resists viral immunomodulation. Donor HLA type was relevant to the analysis, as public TCR beta signatures indicated carriage of CMV infection together with the matching HLA type. General study outcomes and caveats: Cumulative frequency of public TCR beta family members discriminated carriers of CMV infection plus the relevant HLA type in this cohort and an independent roughly 330-donor cohort. The ex vivo response was dominated by HLA-C-restricted CMV-specific TCR beta clonotypes, and the single most frequent clonotype in two of eight donors was supplied by these HLA-C-restricted clonotypes.

The treatment or condition label, as the study defines it: in vitro stimulation with specific CMV peptide epitopes to enrich CMV-specific T cells. The V end loses 4 bases and the J end loses 2 bases, and a stretch of 8 bases separates them. The CDR3 goes from the cysteine to the phenylalanine over 13 residues. Here the CDR3 DNA is all that survives: 39 bases in frame from base 1. Taken from the germline V gene, the CDR1 and CDR2 loops are SGHVS and FNYEAQ. The instrument given in TCRdb is Illumina HiSeq 1500. In-frame beta chains were kept once TCRdb had trimmed the public reads at Q25 with fastp and called clones with MiXCR. Rows matching on CDR3 protein sequence are summarized as one entry with the most common DNA and genes. Here the sample has more than 85,000 distinct CDR3 sequences; about 30% occur a single time. The top ten constitute about three quarters of the sample. Concerning this clonotype itself: This clone's antigen is unknown. No much larger clone exists at a distance of one base, and base qualities are not known.

This sequence originates from a human donor in good health (CMV status not recorded). Some clones in this sample may be carry-over from other donors' samples. The chain uses TRBV7-6 and TRBJ1-1, with TRBD1 as a weak D call on 6 bases. Sequencing used CD8+ T cells from cultured PBMCs, obtained from culture after CMV antigen stimulation. In nucleotides, the sequence is TGTGCCAGCAGCTGGACAGATAACACTGAAGCTTTCTTT. This sequence encodes CASSWTDNTEAFF.